This TCR beta chain emerged from a study of T cell repertoires in cytomegalovirus infection (dated by TCRdb to the late 2010s). Looking at the study overall: The peptide stimulations were aimed at well-studied HLA-B-restricted epitopes as well as recently identified HLA-C-restricted CMV epitopes, whose presentation resists viral immunomodulation. Donor HLA type was relevant to the analysis, because carriage of CMV infection together with the matching HLA type was indicated by public TCR beta signatures.

Reading the label with the study, this specimen's treatment or condition is: in vitro stimulation with specific CMV peptide epitopes to enrich CMV-specific T cells. The sequencer was an Illumina HiSeq 1500. TCRdb reran the public reads through fastp at Q25 and MiXCR, keeping productive beta chains. CDR3 protein sequences are deduplicated, and each keeps its most common genes and DNA. Recorded for this sample are some 800,000 distinct CDR3 sequences; roughly 33% of them occurred a single time. The ten largest clones add up to over 10% of the sample. This clonotype was seen a few times. The antigen this receptor binds is unknown. Qualities for individual bases were not recorded, and no much larger clone is one base off. From a lookup of the germline V gene (reference sequence), CDR1 and CDR2 are SEHNR and FQNEAQ. The trim is 6 bases for V and 0 bases for J, with a gap of 14 bases between the germline ends. The CDR3 has 15 amino acids, counting the end cysteine and phenylalanine. The only DNA kept is the CDR3, 45 bases in frame from the first base.

The study at large found these results: The ex vivo response was dominated by HLA-C-restricted CMV-specific TCR beta clonotypes, and the single most frequent clonotype in two of eight donors was supplied by these HLA-C-restricted clonotypes. Cumulative frequency of public TCR beta family members discriminated carriers of CMV infection plus the relevant HLA type in this cohort and an independent roughly 320-donor cohort.

The source of this sequence is a human donor in good health (CMV status not recorded). Some clones in this sample may be carry-over from other donors' samples. The rearranged chain carries TRBV7-9 and TRBJ2-5; the D gene assignment is ambiguous. The material sequenced was cultured CD8+ T cells from PBMCs, taken from culture after CMV antigen stimulation. The DNA reads as follows: TGTGCCAGCAGACCCCAAAGGGCGTACCAAGAGACCCAGTACTTC. Its translation reads: CASRPQRAYQETQYF.